This TCR beta chain was obtained from a study of technical replicates of blood from a few donors. Data came from immunoSEQ multiplex PCR; TCRdb stores just in-frame clones and leaves some out. Found here are just over 95,000 clones, 85% to 95% of them singletons; the top ten hold 0.25% to 0.35%. With V trimmed by 1 base and J by 6 bases, 5 bases remained unmatched. This CDR3 has 15 residues. Germline V CDR1 and CDR2: SGHAT, FQNNGV. The receptor was isolated from a human donor in good health. Source material: T cells isolated from PBMCs. This chain uses TRBV11-2 with TRBJ2-1; 8 bases map to TRBD2. The CDR3 DNA is TGTGCCAGCAGCTTAGCGAGCGGGAGCACCAATGAGCAGTTCTTC. Translating gives CASSLASGSTNEQFF.